These T cell receptor beta chains were read from a single sample in a study of vaccination and CD4 T cells after COVID-19. TCRdb fed the PCR reads into MiXCR, producing one record per CDR3 protein. Among fewer than 20,000 distinct CDR3 sequences listed, about 70% were seen once. No antigens are known for them. Sequenced input: CD4+ T cells from blood, cultured in vitro. These receptors originate from a human donor who had recovered from COVID-19. CDR3s include the opening cysteine and the closing phenylalanine or tryptophan. The D gene is left open where the match is weak. Clone size is given for some rows only: seen once, a few or many times, or a class if the clone is expanded.

J gene: TRBJ2-3; V gene: TRBV27; D gene: TRBD1; clone size: NA; CDR3 DNA: TGTGCCAGCAGTTTCCGACAGGGGAGGGATACGCAGTATTTT; CDR3 protein: CASSFRQGRDTQYF
J gene: TRBJ1-2; V gene: TRBV7-2; D gene: TRBD1; clone size: NA; CDR3 DNA: TGTGCCGGCAGCATGGGACAGAACTATGGCTACACCTTC; CDR3 protein: CAGSMGQNYGYTF
J gene: TRBJ2-5; V gene: TRBV28; D gene: TRBD2; clone size: NA; CDR3 DNA: TGTGCCAGCAGACCGGGACTAGCGGGGGAGACCCAGTACTTC; CDR3 protein: CASRPGLAGETQYF
J gene: TRBJ1-6; V gene: TRBV15; D gene: NA; clone size: few; CDR3 DNA: TGTGCCACCAGCAGAGATTTGGGTTCACCCCTCCACTTT; CDR3 protein: CATSRDLGSPLHF
J gene: TRBJ1-2; V gene: TRBV6-5; D gene: NA; clone size: NA; CDR3 DNA: TGTGCCAGCAGTTCCCCTCAGGGTCGCTACACCTTC; CDR3 protein: CASSSPQGRYTF
J gene: TRBJ2-3; V gene: TRBV20-1; D gene: TRBD2; clone size: NA; CDR3 DNA: TGCAGTGCTTTAACTAGCGGGGCTAGGGATACGCAGTATTTT; CDR3 protein: CSALTSGARDTQYF
J gene: TRBJ2-1; V gene: TRBV6-2/TRBV6-3; D gene: TRBD2; clone size: NA; CDR3 DNA: TGTGCCACCCGGTTCGGCGGGAGGACTAATGAGCAGTTCTTC; CDR3 protein: CATRFGGRTNEQFF
J gene: TRBJ1-1; V gene: TRBV20-1; D gene: TRBD1; clone size: once; CDR3 DNA: TGCAGTGCTAGGAAAAGGGGGACAGGGCCCATCCTATGGGACACTGAAGCTTTCTTT; CDR3 protein: CSARKRGTGPILWDTEAFF
J gene: TRBJ2-5; V gene: TRBV5-6; D gene: TRBD1; clone size: NA; CDR3 DNA: TGTGCCAGCAGCTTGACCGACAGGGGGCGGTTTGAGACCCAGTACTTC; CDR3 protein: CASSLTDRGRFETQYF
J gene: TRBJ1-5; V gene: TRBV28; D gene: NA; clone size: once; CDR3 DNA: TGTGCATGTGGGGGCGGACAGCCCCAGCATTTT; CDR3 protein: CACGGGQPQHF
J gene: TRBJ2-3; V gene: TRBV2; D gene: NA; clone size: NA; CDR3 DNA: TGTGCCAGCAGCCAACTAACAGGGATCCCAGATACGCAGTATTTT; CDR3 protein: CASSQLTGIPDTQYF
J gene: TRBJ1-1; V gene: TRBV10-3; D gene: NA; clone size: NA; CDR3 DNA: NA; CDR3 protein: CAIRGLGPLSLCQPSEVENTEAFF
J gene: TRBJ2-5; V gene: TRBV7-8; D gene: NA; clone size: NA; CDR3 DNA: TGTGCCAGCAGCCGGGGGATCCAACAAGAGACCCAGTACTTC; CDR3 protein: CASSRGIQQETQYF
J gene: TRBJ2-5; V gene: TRBV6-2/TRBV6-3; D gene: NA; clone size: NA; CDR3 DNA: TGTGCCAGCAGTTACTCGATGGCAGGAGGGTACCAAGAGACCCAGTACTTC; CDR3 protein: CASSYSMAGGYQETQYF
J gene: TRBJ1-5; V gene: TRBV6-2/TRBV6-3; D gene: TRBD1; clone size: NA; CDR3 DNA: TGTGCCAGCAGTTACTCCCGGGACAGAAATCAGCCCCAGCATTTT; CDR3 protein: CASSYSRDRNQPQHF
J gene: TRBJ1-1; V gene: TRBV29-1; D gene: NA; clone size: NA; CDR3 DNA: TGCAGCGTTGTTGATCGCGGACGGAACACTGAAGCTTTCTTT; CDR3 protein: CSVVDRGRNTEAFF
J gene: TRBJ2-3; V gene: TRBV5-4; D gene: TRBD2; clone size: NA; CDR3 DNA: TGTGCCAGCAGTTCTACGGGAGGGGGGACAGATACGCAGTATTTT; CDR3 protein: CASSSTGGGTDTQYF
J gene: TRBJ1-5; V gene: TRBV28; D gene: NA; clone size: NA; CDR3 DNA: TGTGCCAGCAGCCGAACTCGGACAGACAGATACAATCAGCCCCAGCATTTT; CDR3 protein: CASSRTRTDRYNQPQHF
J gene: TRBJ2-1; V gene: TRBV7-6; D gene: NA; clone size: NA; CDR3 DNA: TGTGCCAGCAGCTTAGTATGGGGGGGCCCCTACAATGAGCAGTTCTTC; CDR3 protein: CASSLVWGGPYNEQFF
J gene: TRBJ1-6; V gene: TRBV20-1; D gene: TRBD1; clone size: once; CDR3 DNA: TGCAGTGCCCCGGACAGGGCCTATAATTCACCCCTCCACTTT; CDR3 protein: CSAPDRAYNSPLHF
J gene: TRBJ2-4; V gene: TRBV11-2; D gene: NA; clone size: NA; CDR3 DNA: TGTGCCAGCAGCCTCCGGGACACTAAAAACATTCAGTACTTC; CDR3 protein: CASSLRDTKNIQYF
J gene: TRBJ1-3; V gene: TRBV20-1; D gene: NA; clone size: NA; CDR3 DNA: TGCAGTGCCGTATCTGGGCAAGGGGCCGGAAACACCATATATTTT; CDR3 protein: CSAVSGQGAGNTIYF
J gene: TRBJ2-7; V gene: TRBV7-6; D gene: NA; clone size: NA; CDR3 DNA: TGTGCCAGCAGCCCGCAGGGACCTGCCGGCTCGAAGCAGTACTTC; CDR3 protein: CASSPQGPAGSKQYF
J gene: TRBJ2-7; V gene: TRBV20-1; D gene: TRBD2; clone size: NA; CDR3 DNA: TGCAGTGCTAGAGGCACTAGCGGGGAAATGTCCTACGAGCAGTACTTC; CDR3 protein: CSARGTSGEMSYEQYF
J gene: TRBJ1-5; V gene: TRBV6-1; D gene: NA; clone size: NA; CDR3 DNA: TGTGCCAGCAGCTTGACGTGGAAGGGCGGTCAGCCCCAGCATTTT; CDR3 protein: CASSLTWKGGQPQHF
J gene: TRBJ1-5; V gene: TRBV19; D gene: NA; clone size: NA; CDR3 DNA: TGTGCCAGTAGTCCCCGCCACCGCAGGGGTGTAAGCAATCAGCCCCAGCATTTT; CDR3 protein: CASSPRHRRGVSNQPQHF
J gene: TRBJ2-2; V gene: TRBV6-5; D gene: TRBD2; clone size: NA; CDR3 DNA: TGTGCCAGCAGTTACTCTGTCGCTAGCGGAGCCACCGGGGAGCTGTTTTTT; CDR3 protein: CASSYSVASGATGELFF
J gene: TRBJ2-1; V gene: TRBV6-1; D gene: NA; clone size: NA; CDR3 DNA: TGTGCCAGCGTAGGGGGACCAACCGTTAGCTCCTACAATGAGCAGTTCTTC; CDR3 protein: CASVGGPTVSSYNEQFF
J gene: TRBJ1-3; V gene: TRBV7-6; D gene: NA; clone size: NA; CDR3 DNA: TGTGCCAGCAGGGACGTTGGTCCAAACACCATATATTTT; CDR3 protein: CASRDVGPNTIYF
J gene: TRBJ1-1; V gene: TRBV30; D gene: TRBD1; clone size: NA; CDR3 DNA: TGTGCCTGGAAACCCGGGACAGGCTGGGCATTGAACACTGAAGCTTTCTTT; CDR3 protein: CAWKPGTGWALNTEAFF
J gene: TRBJ1-2; V gene: TRBV7-2; D gene: TRBD1; clone size: NA; CDR3 DNA: TGTGCCAGCAGCTGGGGGTCACAGGGGGGCGGCTACACCTTC; CDR3 protein: CASSWGSQGGGYTF
J gene: TRBJ2-1; V gene: TRBV6-1; D gene: TRBD2; clone size: NA; CDR3 DNA: TGTGCCAGCAGACTCGGACTAGCGGGACCTTACAATGAGCAGTTCTTC; CDR3 protein: CASRLGLAGPYNEQFF
J gene: TRBJ2-7; V gene: TRBV28; D gene: NA; clone size: NA; CDR3 DNA: TGTGCCAGCAGTCAGGGAACCTACGAGCAGTACTTC; CDR3 protein: CASSQGTYEQYF
J gene: TRBJ2-5; V gene: TRBV18; D gene: NA; clone size: few; CDR3 DNA: TGTGCCAGCTCACGCACTACCGCCGGTACAGGCCAAGAGACCCAGTACTTC; CDR3 protein: CASSRTTAGTGQETQYF
J gene: TRBJ2-1; V gene: TRBV10-3; D gene: TRBD2; clone size: NA; CDR3 DNA: TGTGCCATCAACGACAGGGTTGCTAGCGGGAGCAATGAGCAGTTCTTC; CDR3 protein: CAINDRVASGSNEQFF
J gene: TRBJ1-5; V gene: TRBV2; D gene: TRBD1; clone size: NA; CDR3 DNA: TGTGCCAGCAGAGAGGGACAGGGGCTACGGATGGCCCAGCATTTT; CDR3 protein: CASREGQGLRMAQHF
J gene: TRBJ2-5; V gene: TRBV6-4; D gene: NA; clone size: few; CDR3 DNA: TGTGCCAGCAGCCGAGGTCGTGGGGAGACCCAGTACTTC; CDR3 protein: CASSRGRGETQYF
J gene: TRBJ1-2; V gene: TRBV20-1; D gene: NA; clone size: NA; CDR3 DNA: TGCAGTGCTAGTTACTATGGCTACACCTTC; CDR3 protein: CSASYYGYTF
J gene: TRBJ2-3; V gene: TRBV20-1; D gene: NA; clone size: NA; CDR3 DNA: TGCAGTTCCGGGAGTGCGGCAGATACGCAGTATTTT; CDR3 protein: CSSGSAADTQYF
J gene: TRBJ1-2; V gene: TRBV20-1; D gene: NA; clone size: once; CDR3 DNA: TGCAGTGCTAGCTCGGGTTACACGTCGGACTATGGCTACACCTTC; CDR3 protein: CSASSGYTSDYGYTF
J gene: TRBJ2-1; V gene: TRBV7-9; D gene: TRBD2; clone size: NA; CDR3 DNA: TGTGCCAGCAGCCTGTACTTAGCGGGAGCGTTTAATGAGCAGTTCTTC; CDR3 protein: CASSLYLAGAFNEQFF